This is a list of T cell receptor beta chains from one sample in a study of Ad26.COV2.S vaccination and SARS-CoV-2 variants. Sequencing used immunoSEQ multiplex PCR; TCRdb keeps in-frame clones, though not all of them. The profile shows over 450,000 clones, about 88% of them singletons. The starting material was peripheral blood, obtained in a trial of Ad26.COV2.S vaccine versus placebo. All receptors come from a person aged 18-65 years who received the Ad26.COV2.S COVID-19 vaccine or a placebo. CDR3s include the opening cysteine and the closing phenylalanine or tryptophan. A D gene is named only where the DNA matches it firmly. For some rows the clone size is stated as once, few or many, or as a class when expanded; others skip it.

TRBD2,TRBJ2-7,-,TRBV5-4,CASSLRGLAGGPGYEQYF,TGTGCCAGCAGCTTACGGGGACTAGCGGGAGGGCCTGGTTACGAGCAGTACTTC
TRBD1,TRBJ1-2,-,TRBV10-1,CASSESRTGYGYTF,TGCGCCAGCAGTGAGAGCAGGACAGGGTATGGCTACACCTTC
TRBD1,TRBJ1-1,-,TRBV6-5,CASSISGGTEAFF,TGTGCCAGCAGTATTTCAGGGGGCACTGAAGCTTTCTTT
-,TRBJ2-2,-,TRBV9,CASSVTGIRTGELFF,TGTGCCAGCAGCGTTACAGGGATTAGGACCGGGGAGCTGTTTTTT
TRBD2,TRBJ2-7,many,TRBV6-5,CASNAGLGYEQYF,TGTGCCAGCAATGCCGGACTAGGGTACGAGCAGTACTTC
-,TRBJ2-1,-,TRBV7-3,CASSPGLGDEQFF,TGTGCCAGCAGCCCCGGTTTGGGGGATGAGCAGTTCTTC
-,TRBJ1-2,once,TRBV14,CASSHSGTSYGYTF,TGTGCCAGCAGCCATTCGGGAACCTCCTATGGCTACACCTTC
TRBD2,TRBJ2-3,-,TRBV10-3,CAISEIAGGGTDTQYF,TGTGCCATCAGTGAGATCGCGGGAGGGGGGACAGATACGCAGTATTTT
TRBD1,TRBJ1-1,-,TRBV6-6,CASRQGNTEAFF,TGTGCCAGCCGACAGGGGAACACTGAAGCTTTCTTT
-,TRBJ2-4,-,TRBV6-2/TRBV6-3,CASSYAKNIQYF,TGTGCCAGCAGTTACGCCAAAAACATTCAGTACTTC
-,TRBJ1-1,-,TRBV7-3,CASSSRGGNTEAFF,TGTGCCAGCAGCTCTCGGGGAGGGAACACTGAAGCTTTCTTT
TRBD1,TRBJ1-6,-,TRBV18,CASSPRTGDSPLHF,TGTGCCAGCTCACCACGAACAGGGGATTCACCCCTCCACTTT
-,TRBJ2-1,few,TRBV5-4,CASSLDSNEQFF,TGTGCCAGCAGCTTAGACAGCAATGAGCAGTTCTTC
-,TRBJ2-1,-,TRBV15,CATSRLSGEQFF,TGTGCCACCAGCAGACTTAGCGGAGAGCAGTTCTTC